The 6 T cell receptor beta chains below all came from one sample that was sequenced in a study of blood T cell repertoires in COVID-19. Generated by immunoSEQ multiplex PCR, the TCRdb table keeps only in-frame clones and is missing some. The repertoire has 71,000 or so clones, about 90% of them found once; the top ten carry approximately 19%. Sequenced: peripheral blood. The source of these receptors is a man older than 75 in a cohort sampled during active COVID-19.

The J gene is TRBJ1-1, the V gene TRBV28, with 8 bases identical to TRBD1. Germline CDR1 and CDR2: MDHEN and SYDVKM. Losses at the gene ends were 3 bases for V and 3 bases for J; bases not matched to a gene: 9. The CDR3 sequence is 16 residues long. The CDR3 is CASSFRQGPAYTEAFF. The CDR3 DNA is TGTGCCAGCAGTTTCCGACAGGGGCCCGCTTACACTGAAGCTTTCTTT.

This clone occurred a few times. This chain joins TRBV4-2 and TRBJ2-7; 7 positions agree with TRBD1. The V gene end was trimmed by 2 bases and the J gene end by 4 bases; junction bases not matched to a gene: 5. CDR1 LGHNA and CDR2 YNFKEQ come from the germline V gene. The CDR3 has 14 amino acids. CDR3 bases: TGTGCCAGCAGCCAACCGACAGGGACATACGAGCAGTACTTC. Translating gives CASSQPTGTYEQYF.

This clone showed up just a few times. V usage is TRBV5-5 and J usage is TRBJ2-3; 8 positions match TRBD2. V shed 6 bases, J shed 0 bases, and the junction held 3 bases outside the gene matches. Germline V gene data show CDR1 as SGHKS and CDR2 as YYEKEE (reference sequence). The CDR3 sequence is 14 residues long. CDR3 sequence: CASTPGGSTDTQYF. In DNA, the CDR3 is TGTGCCAGCACCCCGGGGGGGAGCACAGATACGCAGTATTTT.

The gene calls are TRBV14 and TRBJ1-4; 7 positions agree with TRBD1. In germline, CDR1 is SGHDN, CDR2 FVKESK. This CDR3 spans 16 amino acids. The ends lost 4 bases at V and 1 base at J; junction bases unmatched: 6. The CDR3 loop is CASSLKQGITNEKLFF. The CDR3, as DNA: TGTGCCAGCAGCCTAAAACAGGGGATAACTAATGAAAAACTGTTTTTT.

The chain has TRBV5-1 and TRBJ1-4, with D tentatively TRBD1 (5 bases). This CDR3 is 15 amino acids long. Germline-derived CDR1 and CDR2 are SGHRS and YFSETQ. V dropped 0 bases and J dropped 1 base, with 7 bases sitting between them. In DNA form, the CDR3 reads TGCGCCAGCAGCTTGGCCGGGGGAACTAATGAAAAACTGTTTTTT. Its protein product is CASSLAGGTNEKLFF.

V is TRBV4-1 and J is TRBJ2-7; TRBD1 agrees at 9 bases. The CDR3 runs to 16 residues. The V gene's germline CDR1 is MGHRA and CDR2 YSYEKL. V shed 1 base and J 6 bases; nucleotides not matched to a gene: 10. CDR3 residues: CASSQVIGTGLPEQYF. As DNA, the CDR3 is TGCGCCAGCAGCCAAGTAATCGGGACAGGGCTCCCCGAGCAGTACTTC.